The T cell receptor beta chain under discussion was sequenced for a study of cytomegalovirus exposure and HLA in healthy donors listed by TCRdb under 2017. For the study in its entirety: According to an earlier analysis of several hundred of the donors, about 179 million T cells yielded 95 million to 140 million unique TCR beta sequences and around 280 Gb of sequence data. Around 320 gigabases of sequencing data and tens of millions of unique TCR sequences were included in an early release covering several hundred HLA-typed donors. Of the roughly 400 genotyped donors, 75% to 85% were placed in the genetic ancestry cluster associated with self-reported Caucasian donors. The study was designed to test whether signatures of past pathogen exposure could be identified by cataloging public T cell receptors. The T cell repertoires of several hundred subjects were profiled by immunosequencing and related to cytomegalovirus serostatus. Besides the first cohort of 666 subjects, a separate validation cohort made up of roughly 120 different subjects was used. The study combined high-throughput TCR immunosequencing, statistical association of individual TCRs with disease status, and machine learning to predict cytomegalovirus infection status. A later analysis re-analyzed previously published TCR beta repertoires from about 730 donors and added high-resolution HLA genotyping to study TCR occurrence patterns. The later analysis used no new phenotypic data to find candidate immune exposures, relying instead on TCR beta sequences and their occurrence across donors. In an earlier analysis of 587 of the donors, high-throughput TCR beta sequencing was used to judge whether each TCR beta V gene segment behaved as functional or pseudogenic. Donor age, sex, ethnicity and CMV serostatus were compiled alongside the repertoire data. Genome-wide SNP genotypes for about 55% of the 666 donors were used in a later genetic analysis, which treated that subset as a discovery cohort. Every discovery cohort repertoire had been produced on one sequencing platform. Both class I and class II loci were covered by HLA typing, at four-digit resolution. Typing coverage differed by locus: A, B, C, DRB1 and DQB1 were typed in roughly 629-630 donors, DQA1 in about 560, DPA1 in nearly 610, and DPB1 in just under 490. A handful of DR-DQ haplotypes were handled as single units for association and clustering because linkage in the cohort was strong. Among approximately 370 genotyped donors of the cohort, an average of approximately 240,000 unique TCR beta nucleotide sequences was sequenced per donor, of which about 18% were non-productive. General study outcomes and caveats: Strong co-occurrence of HLA alleles, especially DR and DQ, made assigning TCR associations to individual alleles difficult. The 87-base-pair reads could not distinguish some IMGT-functional V segments, including TRBV6-2 and TRBV6-3, so those segments were excluded. Because counts were too low, 15 to 20 rarely observed V segments, including chromosome 9 orphons, were excluded from the earlier analysis of 587 of the donors. In a later analysis, the rate of TCR association differed among HLA loci, with DRB1 alleles having the most associated TCRs and HLA-C alleles having the fewest. According to the authors, the approach could potentially be generalized to other disease states and immunological phenotypes. A later analysis found that most CMV-associated TCR beta chains appeared HLA-restricted, with HLA associations seemingly driven largely by CMV exposure. A cluster of highly shared sequence variants was judged likely to be a technical artifact of the sequencing pipeline. An association between a missense DCLRE1C variant and V-gene and J-gene trimming of TCR beta chains was found in a later genetic analysis and replicated in an independent cohort. Across donors, most TCR sequences were observed very rarely, whereas some public TCRs were present in many individuals. In vitro tests confirmed that a few of the cytomegalovirus-associated TCR beta chains recognize cytomegalovirus antigens. Roughly uniform sequencing depth across donors was assumed in presence/absence analyses, although this assumption may not hold. For the cohort, immune exposure information was limited to CMV serostatus. The study listed 164 TCR beta chains as associated with cytomegalovirus. A further reported finding was that TCR beta sequences accurately predicted the HLA-A and HLA-B alleles for most subjects in the first cohort. Linkage disequilibrium might explain the correlated functional status among segregating V segments, but an unknown experimental factor could not be ruled out. A later analysis reported that several top co-occurrence clusters appeared linked to parvovirus B19, influenza, CMV and Epstein-Barr virus. Only TCR beta chains were sequenced in this cohort, and the absence of alpha or paired-chain data limited detectable features. In an earlier analysis of around 600 of the donors, most TCR beta V segments appeared in productive rearrangements about 90% or about 30% of the time, broadly matching IMGT annotations. At a false discovery rate of 0.05, a later analysis linked approximately 18,000 TCR beta sequences to specific HLA alleles. Because HLA typing was unavailable for some donors at each locus, only the typed subset was used in association tests. According to a later genetic analysis, donors in an Asian-associated ancestry cluster had fewer N-insertions in productive TCRs than the approximately 670-donor mean. The classifier was reported to diagnose cytomegalovirus status with high specificity and sensitivity in both the original and validation cohorts. Compared with equally common non-associated chains, HLA-associated TCR beta chains in a later analysis were more clonally expanded and had lower generation probabilities.

In total, roughly 710 healthy bone marrow donors made up the cohort. Cohort members were all nominally healthy when sampled, although unrecorded immune exposures were likely present. The donor was CMV seropositive and was included in the group of almost 300 seropositive cohort members. A peripheral blood sample was provided by each donor, and peripheral blood mononuclear cells were used for TCR beta sequencing. Genomic DNA was extracted from the blood cell samples with the Qiagen DNeasy Blood Extraction Kit. Trimming leaves V shorter by 6 bases and J shorter by 4 bases, with the junction holding 14 bases beyond the gene matches. From the germline V gene (reference sequence), CDR1 is SEHNR and CDR2 is FQNEAQ. The CDR3, cysteine through phenylalanine, is 16 amino acids long. Only the CDR3 DNA stays, 48 bases, in frame from base 1. The library came from the immunoSEQ multiplex PCR assay. For the multiplex PCR, a mixture combining 60 forward primers for TCR Vbeta segments and 13 reverse primers for TCR Jbeta segments was used. The CDR3 region of rearranged TCR beta genes was amplified from genomic DNA by a multiplex PCR assay. On the Illumina HiSeq System, the amplified TCR beta libraries were sequenced as 87-base-pair reads. The published analysis was carried out like this. A later analysis counted some 74 million unique TCR beta chains across the 500 to 850 repertoires, and some 11 million of these chains were shared by at least two donors. Raw reads were error-corrected and collapsed into unique sequences with a nearest-neighbor algorithm that merged closely related sequences to remove PCR and sequencing errors. V, D and J gene segments were assigned by aligning CDR3 sequences to IMGT reference sequences. Each retained sequence needed at least a six-nucleotide match to both a V gene segment and a J gene segment. Rearrangements were called productive when the CDR3 lacked stop codons and stayed in frame with V and J; all others were non-productive. Following IMGT convention, CDR3 was defined as the stretch from the second conserved V-encoded cysteine to the conserved J-encoded phenylalanine. The earlier analysis of 500 to 650 of the donors excluded any sequence lacking an unambiguous match to a single V gene segment. In an earlier analysis of a few hundred of the donors, V segments were called functional above 56.7% productive rearrangements and were called segregating when the between-donor standard deviation exceeded 5%. A statistical classification framework was developed to diagnose cytomegalovirus status using the catalog of TCR beta chain sequences. V and J gene assignment, in a later analysis, came from comparing TCR nucleotide sequences with IMGT/GENE-DB human TR gene sequences. A later analysis assigned CDR3 sequences and most-parsimonious VDJ recombination scenarios with the TCRdist pipeline. A later analysis defined each TCR beta chain by its CDR3 amino acid sequence plus V-gene family, and excluded reads lacking a unique V-gene family. A later analysis removed 600 or so highly shared, low-generation-probability nucleotide sequences to deal with suspected cross-contamination and a sequencing artifact. For each public chain, a later analysis derived a clonal expansion index from normalized ranks of inferred template counts within each repertoire. In a later analysis, generation probabilities were computed using a VDJ recombination model fitted to out-of-frame rearrangements, and the results were checked against IGoR. Hypergeometric tests were used in a later analysis to score TCR-TCR, TCR-HLA and TCR-CMV co-occurrence, with a repertoire-size bias correction applied to the TCR pairs. To estimate false discovery rates, a later analysis permuted the HLA or CMV assignments 20 times. In a later analysis, co-occurring TCRs were grouped with DBSCAN, and TCRdist sequence similarity was added when clustering was performed within HLA-allele-positive subsets. Repertoires with fewer than 30,000 or more than 120,000 public chains, plus five repertoires with anomalous nucleotide sharing, were excluded from co-occurrence clustering. Held by TCRdb, this immuneACCESS table contains in-frame sequences only and omits some clones. Under half of the omission traces to an unresolved V gene where checked; the cause of the rest is unknown. The V and J calls and clone size are taken from that table; D and trimming were inferred from the DNA. The sample table records about 110,000 clones; 65% to 75% of these occur just once. Roughly a tenth of the sample is held by the ten biggest clonotypes.

In its sample, this clone was seen once. It lacks a known antigen. Nothing much larger sits one base from this clone, and base qualities are not available. The receptor was derived from a man aged 35-49 years in good health and CMV-seropositive. The V and J segments used are TRBV7-9 and TRBJ2-5; 7 bases in between match TRBD2. The sample comprised PBMCs. The CDR3 protein sequence reads: CASSGGMAGRGETQYF. The bases are TGTGCCAGCAGTGGTGGTATGGCAGGGAGGGGAGAGACCCAGTACTTC.